This T cell receptor (beta chain) was profiled in a study of radiation and T cells in renal cell carcinoma. Produced via immunoSEQ multiplex PCR; TCRdb's table is partial and in-frame only. The table includes some 50,000 clones, roughly 80% detected once. Time point described: baseline pretreatment blood. Treatment meaning: 15 Gy SBRT to primary tumor, nephrectomy 4 weeks later. Radiation-treated patients gave blood at baseline, week 2 and week 4. The tumor was a clear cell renal cell carcinoma. Germline CDR1 and CDR2: KGHSH and LQKENI. The V segment lost 3 bases and the J segment 4 bases; nucleotides outside the gene matches: 11. CDR3 length: 16 amino acids.

The rearrangement links TRBV18 to TRBJ1-1, with TRBD1 matching 7 bases. The source material was blood, sampled from a patient whose treatment included radiotherapy and nephrectomy. This sequence was found in a woman in her 70s with renal cell carcinoma. The CDR3 protein is CASSPPAGQRGTEAFF. Written as DNA, the CDR3 is TGTGCCAGCTCACCGCCCGCGGGACAGCGGGGCACTGAAGCTTTCTTT.